This T cell receptor beta chain originates from a study of blood T cell repertoires in COVID-19. In the study overall: Spain, Italy and the United States supplied samples that represented acute and convalescent COVID-19. PBMCs, B-cell-depleted T cells, or T cells were the source of the cDNA or gDNA that made up the material.

Original data processing: Estimation of nucleated cell counts was performed using reference gene primer amplification. Profiling relied on immunoSEQ multiplex PCR, and the TCRdb table lists in-frame clones only, not all of them. V and J calls plus clone size are reproduced from that table; the DNA served to infer D and trimming. The repertoire holds 85,000 to 90,000 clones, 87% seen once, with about 1.2% in the top ten. J lost 3 bases, V lost 3 bases, and 4 bases had no gene match. This CDR3 has 15 residues. Per the germline V gene, CDR1 is KGHDR and CDR2 is SFDVKD. V usage is TRBV24-1 and J usage is TRBJ1-2; 9 bases fit TRBD1. The sequenced sample consisted of peripheral blood. This sequence originates from a human donor in a cohort sampled during active COVID-19. In nucleotides, the CDR3 is TGTGCCACCAGTGATGAGGGACAGGGTTACTATGGCTACACCTTC. Its translation is CATSDEGQGYYGYTF.